The table lists the clone carrying this TCR beta chain with many counts. The target antigen is unknown. The data originate from a study of regulatory T cells in long-lasting Graves disease. Study in general: Persistence in Graves' disease denoted antithyroid drug use beyond 5 years alongside positive TSH receptor antibodies. General observations from the study: Newly diagnosed Graves' patients exceeded persistent ones in TCR diversity.

The CDR3 totals 12 residues. With 1 base removed from V and 9 bases from J, the gap between germline ends came to 9 bases. Germline lookup yields CDR1 SNHLY and CDR2 FYNNEI. The authors built TCR beta libraries using iRepertoire HTBI primers and Arm-PCR of CDR3 regions. In the study's own analysis: Across the samples, identification revealed about 62 TRBV and 12 to 15 TRBJ segments. TCRdb reprocessed the multiplex PCR reads with MiXCR, giving one entry per CDR3 protein. TCRdb's processing, not the authors', yielded these V and J calls. The table lists 300,000 to 400,000 distinct CDR3 sequences, 15% to 20% of them singletons. Time point indicated: persistent/refractory GD, antithyroid drugs over 5 years with positive TRAb. The authors made the TCR library using RNA they extracted from PBMCs.

The chain combines TRBV2 with TRBJ2-5; D may be TRBD2 (5 bases). The sequence came from a female donor with Graves disease. Sequences were derived from peripheral blood mononuclear cells (PBMCs), sampled when the disease was refractory, from a patient treated with antithyroid drugs. Written as DNA, the CDR3 is TGTGCCAGCAGTGAAGGGACCGGGGCCCAGTACTTC. It is translated as CASSEGTGAQYF.